This T cell receptor beta chain was sequenced in a study of CD8 T cells in ankylosing spondylitis. The CDR3 spans 12 residues. V shed 3 bases and J shed 13 bases, with 13 bases lying between them. The germline CDR1 and CDR2 sequences are MGHDK and SYGVNS. With respect to this clonotype: Antigen specificity is unknown.

Libraries of TCR beta came from quantitative 5'-RACE with molecular barcodes. TCRdb re-called the 5' RACE reads with MiXCR, one entry per CDR3 protein. The sample records approximately 260,000 distinct CDR3 sequences, under 20% being singletons. Findings and caveats of the study: Peripheral blood held disease-linked clones only at relatively low frequency, and these were CD8+. It was reported that disease-linked clones were significantly enriched in matched ankylosing spondylitis synovial fluid.

V and J are TRBV25-1 and TRBJ2-1, with a weak D call TRBD2 (5 bases). The sequenced sample consisted of blood, either unsorted or a sorted T cell fraction (not recorded which). The sequence was collected from a male donor with ankylosing spondylitis or in good health (not recorded which). The CDR3 region is CASSDSGKGQFF. CDR3 sequence (DNA): TGTGCCAGCAGTGATTCCGGGAAGGGCCAGTTCTTC.